This T cell receptor (beta chain) was documented in a study of blood T cell repertoires in COVID-19. Overall study context: PBMCs, B-cell-depleted T cells, or T cells were the source of the cDNA or gDNA that made up the material.

Repertoires were generated with immunoSEQ multiplex PCR, while TCRdb's copy carries only in-frame clones and drops some. The sample carries fewer than 200,000 clones, over 65% recorded once. CDR3 length equals 16 residues. V shed 0 bases and J shed 0 bases, with 12 bases lying between them. CDR1 and CDR2 from the germline V gene are MNHEY and SVGAGI. The clonotype was recovered from an elderly woman with acute or convalescent COVID-19. What was sequenced was peripheral blood. The genes are TRBV6-5 and TRBJ2-7; possible D gene TRBD1, 6 bases. The CDR3 sequence: CASSYSTRGYSYEQYF. The DNA of the CDR3 is TGTGCCAGCAGTTACTCGACCAGGGGTTACTCCTACGAGCAGTACTTC.